These T cell receptor beta chains were read from a single sample in a study of blood T cell repertoires in COVID-19. Assay used: immunoSEQ multiplex PCR; TCRdb lists only in-frame clones, some missing. The sample includes under 85,000 clones, roughly 84% of them seen just once. The sequenced material came from peripheral blood. These receptors all stem from a young man with COVID-19, enrolled during active disease. Each CDR3 is given with its conserved first and last residue.

CDR3aa: CASSGSRDTSGNTIYF
v_gene: TRBV9

CDR3aa: CASSSGQREEQYF
v_gene: TRBV5-4

CDR3aa: CASSFDRDNYGYTF
v_gene: TRBV7-2

CDR3aa: CASRKIGTPGEQFF
v_gene: TRBV19

CDR3aa: CASSVGDYTQETQYF
v_gene: TRBV11-3

CDR3aa: CSVVGTGNTGELFF
v_gene: TRBV29-1

CDR3aa: CASRDRLPTEAFF
v_gene: TRBV30

CDR3aa: CATLSPPGQGPTNYGYTF
v_gene: TRBV3-1/TRBV3-2

CDR3aa: CASSPPLGGATFF
v_gene: TRBV28

CDR3aa: CASSVQENTEAFF
v_gene: TRBV5-1

CDR3aa: CASSRNSDNEQFF
v_gene: TRBV28

CDR3aa: CASSYWTGRAIKETQYF
v_gene: TRBV6-2/TRBV6-3

CDR3aa: CASSQLGSGSQETQYF
v_gene: TRBV14

CDR3aa: CASSEGGHGNQPQHF
v_gene: TRBV6-1

CDR3aa: CASRYGGKTVNTEAFF
v_gene: TRBV13

CDR3aa: CASRRTGTAGELFF
v_gene: TRBV6-5

CDR3aa: CASSQVTSGYQETQYF
v_gene: TRBV4-1

CDR3aa: CSVDRGQSTEAFF
v_gene: TRBV29-1

CDR3aa: CASSTFRQGTSGNTIYF
v_gene: TRBV19

CDR3aa: CASTQGGNQPQHF
v_gene: TRBV2

CDR3aa: CASSPPYSYEQYF
v_gene: TRBV18

CDR3aa: CASSLDFSNQPQHF
v_gene: TRBV28

CDR3aa: CASSQVGREGPNSPLHF
v_gene: TRBV4-1

CDR3aa: CASSQVLTGEGVNTEAFF
v_gene: TRBV4-1

CDR3aa: CALTGGGGDGYTF
v_gene: TRBV28

CDR3aa: CASSLVSTDTQYF
v_gene: TRBV28

CDR3aa: CASSNTPTDTQYF
v_gene: TRBV18

CDR3aa: CASSPSGGVNTEAFF
v_gene: TRBV19

CDR3aa: CASTAGGRDTQYF
v_gene: TRBV30

CDR3aa: CASSLGHPEAFF
v_gene: TRBV7-2

CDR3aa: CASRPGGTRNEKLFF
v_gene: TRBV28

CDR3aa: CACPAEGAANTEAFF
v_gene: TRBV30

CDR3aa: CASSRGRDQPQHF
v_gene: TRBV7-2

CDR3aa: CASSEVGTGSYEQYF
v_gene: TRBV6-1

CDR3aa: CASSLGQGALRLDGYTF
v_gene: TRBV28